This TCR beta chain was documented in a study of CD8+ T cells in alopecia areata. The wider study: The study gave tofacitinib for 6 to 18 months, then 6 months off drug.

CDR1 is SEHNR, CDR2 FQNEAQ, per germline (reference sequence). The CDR3 length is 15 residues. V shed 3 bases, J shed 4 bases, and the junction held 8 bases outside the gene matches. cDNA prepared by RNA extraction and subsequent reverse transcription served as the template for sequencing. Profiled with immunoSEQ multiplex PCR; TCRdb holds only in-frame clones, not every one. The profile shows fewer than 250,000 clones, more than 30% of them singletons. Regarding treatment: oral pan-JAK inhibitor, 5-10 mg twice daily. The source is a human donor with alopecia areata. The starting material was CD4+ T cells sorted from blood, obtained at approximately week 30, from a patient treated with tofacitinib. The gene calls are TRBV7-9 and TRBJ2-7; TRBD2 aligns across 8 bases. CDR3 nucleotide sequence: TGTGCCAGCAGCTTTCACAGCGGGAGATCATACGAGCAGTACTTC. Its translation: CASSFHSGRSYEQYF. Full variable domain (missing parts from reference TRBV7-9 and TRBJ2-7): DTGVSQNPRHKITKRGQNVTFRCDPISEHNRLYWYRQTLGQGPEFLTYFQNEAQLEKSRLLSDRFSAERPKGSFSTLEIQRTEQGDSAMYLCASSFHSGRSYEQYFGPGTRLTVT.